This is a list of T cell receptor beta chains from one sample in a study of T cells in Graves' hyperthyroidism and ophthalmopathy. TCRdb called the multiplex PCR reads again in MiXCR, with one record for every CDR3 protein. The sample consists of approximately 28,000 distinct CDR3 sequences, less than 45% of them appearing once. Sequencing was done on a sample of blood. These receptors all come from a woman in her twenties or thirties with Graves' hyperthyroidism. Each CDR3 is given with its conserved first and last residue. The D gene is left open where the match is weak. Rows give clone size only sometimes, using once, few, many, or a class for an expanded clone.

>many|TRBJ2-5|TRBV29-1|-
CSVEGPTGERDQETQYF
TGCAGCGTTGAGGGGCCGACGGGGGAAAGGGACCAAGAGACCCAGTACTTC
>-|TRBJ2-5|TRBV10-3|TRBD2
CAISGRADLLGTSAIEETQYF
TGTGCCATCAGTGGCCGGGCGGATTTATTGGGGACTAGCGCTATCGAAGAGACCCAGTACTTC
>many|TRBJ2-2|TRBV6-2/TRBV6-3|-
CASSYHATKGHLNTGELFF
TGTGCCAGCAGTTACCACGCAACGAAAGGACACCTAAACACCGGGGAGCTGTTTTTT
>-|TRBJ1-6|TRBV10-3|TRBD1
CAISDGGQNNSPLHF
TGTGCCATCAGTGACGGGGGACAGAATAATTCACCCCTCCACTTT
>few|TRBJ1-5|TRBV7-9|-
CASKKGGNQPQHF
TGTGCCAGCAAAAAGGGCGGGAATCAGCCCCAGCATTTT
>-|TRBJ1-1|TRBV5-1|-
CASSVDGNTEAFF
TGCGCCAGCAGCGTGGACGGGAACACTGAAGCTTTCTTT
>many|TRBJ1-2|TRBV6-5|-
CAARVGNYGYTF
TGTGCCGCGCGGGTGGGGAACTATGGCTACACCTTC
>many|TRBJ2-5|TRBV7-3|TRBD2
CASSSQSQTSGFQIFQETQYF
TGTGCCAGCAGCTCCCAATCACAAACTAGCGGGTTCCAAATTTTCCAAGAGACCCAGTACTTC
>many|TRBJ2-5|TRBV25-1|TRBD2
CASKTMGGGPQETQYF
TGTGCCAGCAAAACCATGGGCGGGGGACCCCAAGAGACCCAGTACTTC
>-|TRBJ2-7|TRBV2|-
CASSAEVGGPYEQYF
TGTGCCAGCAGTGCGGAGGTGGGGGGACCCTACGAGCAGTACTTC
>-|TRBJ2-7|TRBV4-1|-
CASSQVESLPGRSGQWGEKYEQYF
TGCGCCAGCAGCCAAGTTGAGTCGTTACCAGGACGGTCAGGACAGTGGGGCGAGAAGTACGAGCAGTACTTC
>once|TRBJ1-2|TRBV20-1|-
CSPVVSYGYTF
TGCAGTCCCGTGGTGAGCTATGGCTACACCTTC
>-|TRBJ2-3|TRBV20-1|-
CSARGALGDTQYF
TGCAGTGCTAGAGGGGCTCTGGGGGATACGCAGTATTTT
>-|TRBJ2-5|TRBV20-1|-
CSARERGPQYF
TGCAGTGCTAGAGAGCGGGGTCCCCAATACTTC
>many|TRBJ2-4|TRBV7-2|TRBD2
CASSPLAGGDLAKNIQYF
TGTGCCAGCAGCCCACTAGCGGGAGGGGACTTAGCCAAAAACATTCAGTACTTC
>-|TRBJ1-6|TRBV19|TRBD1
CASRRGQGGNSPLHF
TGTGCCAGTAGAAGAGGACAGGGGGGTAATTCACCCCTCCACTTT
>many|TRBJ1-5|TRBV3-1|-
CASSLGQINQPQHF
TGTGCCAGCAGCCTCGGACAAATCAATCAGCCCCAGCATTTT
>few|TRBJ2-1|TRBV20-1|-
CSANRESSYNEQFF
TGCAGTGCCAATCGGGAAAGCTCCTACAATGAGCAGTTCTTC
>-|TRBJ2-1|TRBV3-1|TRBD2
CASSQATGTRSYNEQFF
TGTGCCAGCAGCCAAGCCACCGGGACTAGATCCTACAATGAGCAGTTCTTC
>many|TRBJ1-1|TRBV7-8|-
CASSLHPGPLGKAEAFF
TGTGCCAGCAGCTTGCATCCCGGGCCCCTGGGGAAGGCTGAAGCTTTCTTT